This T cell receptor beta chain comes out of a study of Graves' ophthalmopathy and Graves' hyperthyroidism. Study as a whole: Stable hyperthyroidism meant no ophthalmopathy within 18 months of follow-up.

The length of the CDR3 is 14 residues. Trimming cost V 4 bases and J 5 bases; bases outside gene matches: 4. Germline CDR1 and CDR2: LNHDA and SQIVND (reference sequence). This clonotype was recorded at least ten times. RNA transcripts provided the template for amplifying TCR beta CDR3 regions. HTBI primers were used in a first-round RT-PCR, which preceded a second-round multiplex PCR. TCRdb re-called the multiplex PCR reads through MiXCR, storing one row per CDR3 protein. The data show roughly 1.1 million distinct CDR3 sequences, less than 45% seen once. Sequenced input: peripheral blood or thyroid tissue (not recorded which). The rearrangement joins TRBV19 to TRBJ1-4; 7 bases fit TRBD1. This clonotype was sampled from an adult man with Graves' hyperthyroidism. CDR3 DNA sequence: TGTGCCAGTAGTAACCGGGACAGAAATGAAAAACTGTTTTTT. It specifies CASSNRDRNEKLFF.